The next 3 T cell receptor beta chains were all read from a single sample in a study of metastatic and nonmetastatic thyroid tumors. Patients underwent thyroid surgery, and none had received any treatment before it. MiXCR was used by TCRdb to re-call the PCR reads. The sample comprises about 62,000 clones, about 4% of which are singletons, and approximately 20% rests with the top ten. Sequencing was done on a sample of blood. The source of these receptors is a female donor with papillary thyroid cancer or a benign thyroid nodule (not recorded which). Some clones in this sample may be carry-over from other donors' samples.

This clone occurred many times. The chain combines TRBV11-2 with TRBJ2-1; 10 bases line up with TRBD2. The CDR3 totals 16 residues. Per germline, CDR1 SGHAT and CDR2 FQNNGV. V shed 5 bases, J shed 0 bases, and the junction held 4 bases outside the gene matches. The chain's CDR3 is CASSPAGGPSYNEQFF. The CDR3 region has the DNA TGTGCCAGCAGCCCAGCGGGAGGGCCCTCCTACAATGAGCAGTTCTTC. Complete variable domain (other parts from reference TRBV11-2 and TRBJ2-1): EAGVAQSPRYKIIEKRQSVAFWCNPISGHATLYWYQQILGQGPKLLIQFQNNGVVDDSQLPKDRFSAERLKGVDSTLKIQPAKLEDSAVYLCASSPAGGPSYNEQFFGPGTRLTVL.

This clone showed up many times. V is TRBV3-1 and J is TRBJ2-7, with TRBD2 matching over 10 bases. The length of the CDR3 is 15 residues. Trimming at V came to 1 base and at J to 6 bases, leaving 6 bases not matched to a gene. Germline V lookup: CDR1 LGHDT, CDR2 YNNKEL (reference sequence). The CDR3 bases are TGTGCCAGCAGCCAAGGAGGCCTAGCGGGAGCCGAGCAGTACTTC. The encoded protein is CASSQGGLAGAEQYF.

Comment on this clone: This clone may be a read error of a much larger clone one base away. Here the CDR3 omits its conserved ending phenylalanine or tryptophan, so a read error is the likely source. The V and J genes are TRBV12-3 or TRBV12-4 and TRBJ1-2; TRBD1 matches 9 bases. The CDR3 is 14 amino acids. V dropped 6 bases and J dropped 8; count of bases not matched to a gene: 10. CDR3 sequence reads: CASRSPDRGRGYTL. DNA for the CDR3: TGTGCCAGCAGGTCCCCGGACAGGGGAAGAGGCTACACCCTC.